This T cell receptor (beta chain) was sequenced for a study of T cells in Graves' hyperthyroidism and ophthalmopathy (dated by TCRdb to between 2018 and 2021). Broadly, across the study: Peripheral blood was sampled at the time of initial diagnosis, prior to any treatment. A discovery cohort of about a hundred patients, about 43 with Graves' ophthalmopathy and 57 with stable Graves' hyperthyroidism, was used to find distinguishing TCR V-J signatures. An independent validation cohort of around 19 hyperthyroidism patients and about 15 patients who later progressed to ophthalmopathy tested prospective prediction of ophthalmopathy. The approximately 97 discovery patients were randomly divided into training and test sets at a 7:3 ratio. The study also compared thyroid tissue and blood T-cell repertoires from about six Graves' hyperthyroidism patients. Following sampling, methimazole starting at 30 mg daily was given to hyperthyroidism patients, and high-dose intravenous methylprednisolone was given to ophthalmopathy patients. TCR Vbeta CDR3 sequencing of some 140 peripheral blood samples (around 45 ophthalmopathy, around 80 hyperthyroidism and approximately 17 progressor patients) is reported in the paper.

Many counts were recorded for this clonotype. There is no known antigen for this receptor. No much larger clone exists at a distance of one base, and base qualities are not known. CDR1 is given as LGHDT and CDR2 as YNNKEL, both from the germline V gene (reference sequence). V was cut back by 1 base and J by 8 bases, leaving a gap of 12 bases between them. Reading from cysteine to phenylalanine, the CDR3 counts 14 amino acids. The CDR3 DNA has 42 bases and is translated from base 1. A patient counted as having stable Graves' hyperthyroidism if no progression to ophthalmopathy occurred over 18 months of follow-up. Hyperthyroidism patients were newly diagnosed, with disease duration under 2 months, and aged 18 to 65 years. The study excluded patients with uncontrolled infections, other autoimmune diseases, pregnancy or lactation. Diagnoses were established on the basis of clinical symptoms, serum thyroxine and TRAb, thyroid ultrasound, and orbital computed tomography. Ficoll-Paque density gradient centrifugation was used to isolate PBMCs from around 10 ml of fresh peripheral blood. Trizol reagent was used to extract total RNA, and RNA quality was then checked on an Agilent 2100 Bioanalyzer.

Amplification of TCR beta CDR3 regions was carried out from RNA transcripts. The TCR CDR3 was subjected to a first round of RT-PCR using the HTBI primer set and the Qiagen OneStep RT-PCR kit. Libraries were constructed in a second round of multiplex PCR, after which size selection and purification were carried out. The libraries were sequenced on an Illumina HiSeq2000 using paired-end 100 bp reads. Per the original workflow: SOAPnuke was used to process the raw data, throwing out any read that contained adapters or uncalled bases, had a mean Phred below 15, or lacked an exact constant-primer or identifier match. COPE v1.2.5 was used to merge high-quality paired reads, and clonotypes were defined as unique nucleotide sequences. Clonotypes were aligned to IMGT TRBV, TRBD and TRBJ reference segments using MiTCR v1.1. The analysis included only V-J combinations with a frequency above 0.0001, which together covered 99% to 99.2% of the repertoires. A TCS score was defined as the ratio between F50 (clonal expansion) and ExV (chaos), using BLOSUM62-based TCRdist between CDR3 peptides within each V-J. Welch's t-statistics and random forest reduced around 510 V-J features to around 14, which were used in a naive Bayes classifier (R e1071). The public reads were run again by TCRdb, first through fastp at Q25 and then through MiXCR, and only productive beta chains were kept. All rows with the same CDR3 protein become a single entry with the most common DNA and genes. The V and J calls shown here were made by TCRdb, not taken from the authors' results. This sample has approximately 740,000 distinct CDR3 sequences in its table, and 12% to 15% of those were observed once. The top ten clonotypes cover roughly a tenth of the sample.

General findings and caveats noted by the study authors: In validation, the model predicted progression to ophthalmopathy with over 65% sensitivity and 72.22% specificity, a median of around 6.6 months before onset. Most expanded thyroid clonotypes (frequency above 0.001) were also found in blood, which suggests that blood repertoires may mirror thyroid immune responses. In cross-validation, a model built on a 13 V-J signature told ophthalmopathy apart from stable hyperthyroidism with 85% to 90% sensitivity and roughly 82% specificity, and in testing the same model reached 80%/75%. Sample size was not statistically predetermined, and blinding of investigators to group allocation was not performed.

This TCR came from a woman younger than 35 with Graves' hyperthyroidism. Sequencing was carried out using blood. The rearrangement joined TRBV3-1 to TRBJ2-1; no D segment can be confidently identified. The sequenced DNA: TGTGCCAGCAGCCAAGGGGCTAGGACCGATGAGCAGTTCTTC. Translated, this gives CASSQGARTDEQFF.